This is a list of T cell receptor beta chains from one sample in a study of OX40 agonist ivuxolimab in advanced cancers. TCRdb's table, derived via immunoSEQ multiplex PCR, lists solely in-frame clones and lacks some. The sample has approximately 84,000 clones; roughly nine tenths are singletons. Sequenced here: CD4+ or CD8+ T cells sorted from blood, sampled in a trial of the OX40 agonist ivuxolimab. The receptors originated from an adult with an advanced solid tumor such as melanoma, head and neck, liver or kidney cancer. Each CDR3 is given with its conserved first and last residue. The order of the fields is J gene, V gene, D gene, clone size, CDR3 protein, CDR3 DNA. A D gene is named only where the DNA matches it firmly. The size of a clone is reported for some rows only, either as once, few or many, or as a class for expanded clones.

J: TRBJ1-2
V: TRBV30
D: NA
size: NA
CDR3: CAWSGGYGYTF
DNA: TGTGCCTGGAGTGGTGGCTATGGCTACACCTTC

J: TRBJ2-4
V: TRBV7-2
D: TRBD2
size: NA
CDR3: CASSPTSGYGIQYF
DNA: TGTGCCAGCAGCCCCACTAGCGGCTATGGCATTCAGTACTTC

J: TRBJ2-3
V: TRBV6-1
D: NA
size: NA
CDR3: CASSEARDTQYF
DNA: TGTGCCAGCAGTGAAGCTAGGGATACGCAGTATTTT

J: TRBJ2-1
V: TRBV5-1
D: TRBD2
size: NA
CDR3: CASSLWGTSGYMSGSYNEQFF
DNA: TGCGCCAGCAGCTTGTGGGGGACTAGCGGGTACATGTCTGGATCCTACAATGAGCAGTTCTTC

J: TRBJ2-2
V: TRBV11-2
D: TRBD2
size: NA
CDR3: CASSSRLAGELRGTGELFF
DNA: TGTGCCAGCAGCTCGAGACTAGCGGGGGAACTCCGGGGTACCGGGGAGCTGTTTTTT

J: TRBJ1-5
V: TRBV6-5
D: NA
size: NA
CDR3: CASSYALVGQPQHF
DNA: TGTGCCAGCAGCTACGCCCTAGTCGGTCAGCCCCAGCATTTT

J: TRBJ1-1
V: TRBV6-5
D: NA
size: NA
CDR3: CASSYRSGVNTEAFF
DNA: TGTGCCAGCAGTTATCGCTCCGGGGTGAACACTGAAGCTTTCTTT

J: TRBJ2-7
V: TRBV10-3
D: TRBD2
size: NA
CDR3: CATRIWTSGLDEQYF
DNA: TGTGCCACCAGAATTTGGACTAGCGGGCTCGACGAGCAGTACTTC

J: TRBJ1-2
V: TRBV18
D: NA
size: NA
CDR3: CASSPTLGVQGIGYGYTF
DNA: TGTGCCAGCTCACCTACCCTGGGGGTACAGGGAATCGGCTATGGCTACACCTTC

J: TRBJ2-7
V: TRBV5-4
D: NA
size: NA
CDR3: CASSWSGYEQYF
DNA: TGTGCCAGCAGTTGGAGCGGGTACGAGCAGTACTTC

J: TRBJ1-2
V: TRBV7-8
D: NA
size: once
CDR3: CASSLGSAYYGYTF
DNA: TGTGCCAGCAGCTTAGGCTCTGCTTACTATGGCTACACCTTC

J: TRBJ2-1
V: TRBV4-2
D: NA
size: few
CDR3: CASSQDLQGRQQFF
DNA: TGTGCCAGCAGCCAAGATTTGCAGGGGCGTCAGCAGTTCTTC

J: TRBJ1-1
V: TRBV5-8
D: NA
size: NA
CDR3: CASSLAFVTTTEAFF
DNA: TGTGCCAGCAGCTTGGCCTTTGTAACTACTACTGAAGCTTTCTTT

J: TRBJ2-3
V: TRBV5-5
D: TRBD2
size: NA
CDR3: CASSLVLATDTQYF
DNA: TGTGCCAGCAGCTTGGTACTAGCGACAGATACGCAGTATTTT

J: TRBJ2-5
V: TRBV7-8
D: TRBD1
size: NA
CDR3: CASSLVRGLKFETQYF
DNA: TGTGCCAGCAGCTTAGTCAGGGGGCTTAAGTTCGAGACCCAGTACTTC

J: TRBJ2-3
V: TRBV9
D: TRBD1
size: NA
CDR3: CASSGWGQGKIADTQYF
DNA: TGTGCCAGCAGCGGGTGGGGACAGGGGAAGATCGCAGATACGCAGTATTTT

J: TRBJ2-1
V: TRBV5-1
D: NA
size: NA
CDR3: CASRRGDTYNEQFF
DNA: TGCGCCAGCAGGAGAGGTGACACCTACAATGAGCAGTTCTTC

J: TRBJ2-7
V: TRBV27
D: TRBD2
size: NA
CDR3: CASSLSSGSGGSYEQYF
DNA: TGTGCCAGCAGTTTGTCTAGCGGGAGTGGGGGCTCCTACGAGCAGTACTTC

J: TRBJ2-1
V: TRBV5-1
D: TRBD2
size: few
CDR3: CASSSGLAGGRGEQFF
DNA: TGCGCCAGCAGCTCTGGACTAGCGGGAGGCCGGGGTGAGCAGTTCTTC

J: TRBJ1-2
V: TRBV15
D: NA
size: NA
CDR3: CATSSYGGWGYTF
DNA: TGTGCCACCAGCAGTTACGGGGGCTGGGGCTACACCTTC

J: TRBJ2-6
V: TRBV7-9
D: NA
size: NA
CDR3: CASSLGFSGSDSGANVLTF
DNA: TGTGCCAGCAGCTTAGGGTTCTCAGGGTCGGACTCTGGGGCCAACGTCCTGACTTTC

J: TRBJ2-5
V: TRBV11-3
D: NA
size: NA
CDR3: CASSLAGRPETQYF
DNA: TGTGCCAGCAGCTTAGCTGGGCGCCCCGAGACCCAGTACTTC

J: TRBJ2-6
V: TRBV30
D: NA
size: NA
CDR3: CAWSSSGANVLTF
DNA: TGTGCCTGGAGCAGCTCTGGGGCCAACGTCCTGACTTTC

J: TRBJ1-2
V: TRBV9
D: NA
size: NA
CDR3: CASSARTAPNYGYTF
DNA: TGTGCCAGCAGCGCACGGACAGCCCCTAACTATGGCTACACCTTC

J: TRBJ1-3
V: TRBV6-1
D: TRBD1
size: NA
CDR3: CASRDEQGRNTIYF
DNA: TGTGCCAGCAGAGATGAACAGGGGCGTAACACCATATATTTT

J: TRBJ1-1
V: TRBV18
D: NA
size: NA
CDR3: CASSPTLGGGNTEAFF
DNA: TGTGCCAGCTCACCAACCTTAGGGGGGGGCAACACTGAAGCTTTCTTT

J: TRBJ2-2
V: TRBV5-4
D: TRBD1
size: NA
CDR3: CASSWGGQGASGELFF
DNA: TGTGCCAGCAGCTGGGGCGGACAGGGGGCGTCCGGGGAGCTGTTTTTT

J: TRBJ1-6
V: TRBV6-1
D: NA
size: NA
CDR3: CASTPGHNNSPLHF
DNA: TGTGCCAGCACTCCAGGTCATAATAATTCACCCCTCCACTTT

J: TRBJ2-5
V: TRBV30
D: TRBD1
size: NA
CDR3: CAWEMGVDRAFRGGVETQYF
DNA: TGTGCCTGGGAGATGGGGGTGGACAGGGCCTTCCGAGGGGGCGTGGAGACCCAGTACTTC

J: TRBJ1-1
V: TRBV14
D: NA
size: NA
CDR3: CASSQGDARKNTEAFF
DNA: TGTGCCAGCAGCCAAGGAGACGCGAGGAAGAACACTGAAGCTTTCTTT

J: TRBJ1-1
V: TRBV19
D: NA
size: NA
CDR3: CASSPLGFGTEAFF
DNA: TGTGCCAGTAGCCCATTAGGATTCGGGACTGAAGCTTTCTTT

J: TRBJ2-3
V: TRBV5-1
D: TRBD2
size: NA
CDR3: CASSYSGGPQARDTDTQYF
DNA: TGCGCCAGCAGCTATAGCGGGGGACCACAGGCCAGGGACACAGATACGCAGTATTTT

J: TRBJ2-7
V: TRBV5-1
D: TRBD2
size: NA
CDR3: CASSRTSGGSSYEQYF
DNA: TGCGCCAGTTCAAGGACTAGCGGGGGGAGCTCCTACGAGCAGTACTTC

J: TRBJ1-4
V: TRBV7-9
D: NA
size: NA
CDR3: CASSLLRDGNEKLFF
DNA: TGTGCCAGCAGTTTGCTGAGGGACGGTAATGAAAAACTGTTTTTT

J: TRBJ2-7
V: TRBV27
D: NA
size: NA
CDR3: CASSFTVSYEQYF
DNA: TGTGCCAGCAGTTTTACGGTTAGCTACGAGCAGTACTTC

J: TRBJ1-3
V: TRBV7-2
D: TRBD1
size: NA
CDR3: CASSRKGQGVFTNTIYF
DNA: TGTGCCAGCAGCCGTAAGGGACAGGGTGTTTTTACCAACACCATATATTTT

J: TRBJ1-2
V: TRBV5-1
D: NA
size: NA
CDR3: CASSLGGYLGYTF
DNA: TGCGCCAGCAGCTTGGGAGGGTATCTCGGCTACACCTTC

J: TRBJ2-7
V: TRBV6-5
D: NA
size: NA
CDR3: CASRHRQVGIYEQYF
DNA: TGTGCCAGCAGACATAGACAGGTTGGAATCTACGAGCAGTACTTC

J: TRBJ2-1
V: TRBV10-3
D: TRBD2
size: NA
CDR3: CAISPASGRFNEQFF
DNA: TGTGCCATCAGTCCGGCTAGCGGGAGATTCAATGAGCAGTTCTTC

J: TRBJ2-1
V: TRBV27
D: NA
size: NA
CDR3: CASSKNRGGNNEQFF
DNA: TGTGCCAGCAGTAAAAACAGGGGGGGTAACAATGAGCAGTTCTTC

J: TRBJ2-3
V: TRBV7-8
D: NA
size: NA
CDR3: CASSPRTDTQYF
DNA: TGTGCCAGCAGCCCCCGCACAGATACGCAGTATTTT

J: TRBJ2-3
V: TRBV4-2
D: TRBD2
size: few
CDR3: CASSQELQREADTQYF
DNA: TGTGCCAGCAGCCAAGAACTACAGCGGGAGGCAGATACGCAGTATTTT

J: TRBJ1-2
V: TRBV7-9
D: TRBD1
size: NA
CDR3: CASSPRQGEGYGYTF
DNA: TGTGCCAGCAGCCCGCGACAGGGGGAGGGTTATGGCTACACCTTC

J: TRBJ2-2
V: TRBV6-6
D: NA
size: NA
CDR3: CASSYSSVRPTGELFF
DNA: TGTGCCAGCAGTTACTCTTCGGTCCGGCCCACCGGGGAGCTGTTTTTT

J: TRBJ1-1
V: TRBV12-5
D: NA
size: NA
CDR3: CASAPLGGDTEAFF
DNA: TGTGCTAGTGCCCCCCTCGGGGGGGACACTGAAGCTTTCTTT

J: TRBJ1-6
V: TRBV6-6
D: NA
size: NA
CDR3: CATSGDGSPLHF
DNA: TGTGCCACCTCGGGGGATGGATCACCCCTCCACTTT

J: TRBJ1-2
V: TRBV5-4
D: TRBD1
size: NA
CDR3: CASSQGQGDYGYTF
DNA: TGTGCCAGCAGCCAGGGACAGGGGGACTATGGCTACACCTTC

J: TRBJ1-6
V: TRBV27
D: NA
size: NA
CDR3: CASSLRGRGGSYNSPLHF
DNA: TGTGCCAGCAGTTTAAGGGGCCGGGGTGGCTCCTATAATTCACCCCTCCACTTT

J: TRBJ2-5
V: TRBV9
D: NA
size: once
CDR3: CASSVAPVKETRYF
DNA: TGTGCCAGCAGCGTAGCTCCGGTAAAAGAGACCCGGTACTTC

J: TRBJ1-1
V: TRBV19
D: NA
size: once
CDR3: CATGTREKNTEAFF
DNA: TGTGCCACCGGGACAAGGGAGAAGAACACTGAAGCTTTCTTT